Included here is one T cell receptor beta chain sequence, with context. CDR1 KGHDR and CDR2 SFDVKD come from the germline V gene. This CDR3 spans 13 amino acids. The V and J ends lost 6 bases and 6 bases, in that order; junction bases with no gene match: 2. The data stem from a study of blood T cell repertoires in COVID-19. As handled by the study authors: How many nucleated cells were present was estimated from reference gene primer amplification. The table came from immunoSEQ multiplex PCR; TCRdb's copy has only in-frame clones and leaves some out. V and J calls and clone size are as listed in that table; D and trimming were resolved from the DNA. The sample consists of 80,000 or so clones, more than 70% of them appearing once.

J is TRBJ2-1 and V is TRBV24-1; TRBD1 agrees at 9 bases. The source of this sequence is a man aged 50-59 years with acute or convalescent COVID-19. Material: peripheral blood. CDR3 protein: CATSRTGVNEQFF. CDR3 sequence (DNA): TGTGCCACCAGTCGGACAGGGGTCAATGAGCAGTTCTTC.